Presented here are 18 T cell receptor beta chains from one specimen sequenced in a study of blood T cells in healthy people across ages. PCR was performed a second time for roughly 7 to 11 cycles using a sample-barcoded 5' primer and a J-beta primer mix. TCRdb re-called the 5' RACE reads through MiXCR, storing one row per CDR3 protein. Among just over 1 million distinct CDR3 sequences listed, 40% to 45% were seen once. The sequencing input was blood. Source of these receptors: a woman aged 55-70 years in good health.

This chain joins TRBV27 and TRBJ2-5; 8 nucleotides match TRBD1. V gave up 4 bases and J gave up 5 bases; unmatched junction bases: 6. The CDR3 is 14 residues long. Looked up from germline, CDR1 is MNHEY and CDR2 is SMNVEV (reference sequence). The CDR3 here is CASSSLDRAETQYF. As DNA, the CDR3 is TGTGCCAGCAGTTCCCTGGACAGGGCTGAGACCCAGTACTTC.

This clonotype was seen more than once but under ten times. The V call is TRBV27, the J call TRBJ2-1; TRBD2 agrees at 11 bases. Trimming took 5 bases from V and 8 from J; bases not matched to a gene: 11. This CDR3 region has 16 residues. Germline lookup yields CDR1 MNHEY and CDR2 SMNVEV (reference sequence). The CDR3 reads CASSPTSGSWKDEQFF. As DNA, the CDR3 is TGTGCCAGCAGTCCCACTAGCGGGAGTTGGAAGGATGAGCAGTTCTTC.

J is TRBJ2-3 and V is TRBV6-6; 7 bases are shared with TRBD2. Per germline, CDR1 MNHNY and CDR2 SVGAGI (reference sequence). This CDR3 contains 15 residues. Trimming cost V 0 bases and J 5 bases; bases outside gene matches: 5. CDR3 region: CASSYSGGLGDTQYF. CDR3 nucleotide sequence: TGTGCCAGCAGTTACTCGGGGGGGTTGGGAGATACGCAGTATTTT.

This clonotype has just a few counts. This chain uses TRBV6-2 or TRBV6-3 with TRBJ2-1; TRBD2 matches at 9 bases. Trimming cost V 5 bases and J 0 bases; bases outside gene matches: 8. The CDR3 spans 17 residues. The V gene's germline CDR1 is MNHEY and CDR2 SVGEGT. Here the CDR3 DNA reads TGTGCCAGCAGTAACCTAGCGGGGACTAGCTCCTACAATGAGCAGTTCTTC. Its translation: CASSNLAGTSSYNEQFF.

About this clonotype itself: The junction and the germline gene differ at one end; a read error may be behind it. This chain connects TRBV3-1 to TRBJ2-5; D not certain. The better agreement between TRBJ2-7 and the DNA end casts doubt on the J call. Germline CDR1 and CDR2: LGHDT and YNNKEL (reference sequence). This CDR3 region has 12 residues. As DNA, the CDR3 is TGTGCCGGCAGCCACATAGCCTACGAGCAGTACTTC. Protein product: CAGSHIAYEQYF.

This clonotype has just a few counts. The chain carries TRBV18 and TRBJ2-7; D call uncertain. The CDR3 is 14 residues long. The V end was cut by 3 bases, the J end by 2 bases, with 11 bases between. The germline gives CDR1 KGHSH, CDR2 LQKENI. CDR3 nucleotide sequence: TGTGCCAGCTCACCGACTCCCCAGACCTACGAGCAGTACTTC. It translates to CASSPTPQTYEQYF.

This clonotype occurred a few times. The rearrangement links TRBV5-6 to TRBJ2-1; 15 nucleotides line up with TRBD2. Trimming at V came to 4 bases and at J to 6 bases, leaving 8 bases not matched to a gene. The germline V gene encodes CDR1 SGHDT and CDR2 YYEEEE. This CDR3 region has 17 residues. CDR3 sequence (DNA): TGTGCCAGCAGCATCGGACTAGCGGGAGGGGTAATCAATGAGCAGTTCTTC. It yields the protein CASSIGLAGGVINEQFF. The entire variable domain, with the rest obtained from reference TRBV5-6 and TRBJ2-1, is as follows: DAGVTQSPTHLIKTRGQQVTLRCSPKSGHDTVSWYQQALGQGPQFIFQYYEEEERQRGNFPDRFSGHQFPNYSSELNVNALLLGDSALYLCASSIGLAGGVINEQFFGPGTRLTVL.

As concerns this clonotype: This may be a read error: a much more frequent sequence differs by one nucleotide. V is TRBV29-1 and J is TRBJ2-4; 13 bases are a match to TRBD2. CDR1 SQVTM and CDR2 ANQGSEA come from the germline V gene. The CDR3 is 15 residues long. CDR3 sequence reads: CGVEDPWTSGREQYF. CDR3 DNA sequence: TGCGGCGTTGAAGATCCCTGGACTAGCGGGAGAGAGCAGTACTTC.

This clonotype was counted only a few times. The chain employs TRBV12-3 or TRBV12-4 and TRBJ2-7; no firm D call. The CDR3 is 15 amino acids. Trimming pared 3 bases from V and 0 bases from J, leaving 12 bases between. The DNA for the CDR3 is TGTGCCAGCAGTTTCGGAACGGCCCACTCCTACGAGCAGTACTTC. This translates into CASSFGTAHSYEQYF.

The chain recombines TRBV5-1 with TRBJ2-7; 8 bases align to TRBD1. The CDR3 totals 15 residues. Germline CDR1 SGHRS, CDR2 YFSETQ. The V and J ends lost 6 bases and 1 base, in that order; junction bases with no gene match: 9. CDR3 DNA: TGCGCCAGCAAAGAGGGACAGGTCTTATCCTACGAGCAGTACTTC. It codes for CASKEGQVLSYEQYF. Looking up the rest from reference TRBV5-1 and TRBJ2-7 gives the full variable domain: KAGVTQTPRYLIKTRGQQVTLSCSPISGHRSVSWYQQTPGQGLQFLFEYFSETQRNKGNFPGRFSGRQFSNSRSEMNVSTLELGDSALYLCASKEGQVLSYEQYFGPGTRLTVT.

Notes on this clonotype: With a much larger clone just one base away, this may be a read error. Since no conserved phenylalanine or tryptophan closes the CDR3, a read error is the likely cause. The chain joins TRBV7-2 to TRBJ1-2, with 7 nucleotides matching TRBD1. The CDR3 has 14 residues. With V trimmed by 4 bases and J by 5 bases, 7 bases remained unmatched. Germline lookup yields CDR1 SGHTA and CDR2 FQGNSA. In DNA, the CDR3 is TGTGCCAGCAGCTCAGAGACAGGGTCATATGGCTACACCTTA. Translated, it gives CASSSETGSYGYTL.

The chain joins TRBV20-1 to TRBJ2-7; TRBD1 matches 7 bases. This CDR3 is 13 amino acids long. Germline loops: CDR1 DFQATT, CDR2 SNEGSKA (reference sequence). The chain's CDR3 is CSPHTGTAYEQYF. The CDR3 DNA reads as TGCAGCCCTCATACCGGGACAGCCTACGAGCAGTACTTC.

On this clonotype: A much larger clone lies a single base off, so this may be a read error. The V call is TRBV24-1, the J call TRBJ2-3; TRBD2 matches at 14 bases. With V trimmed by 1 base and J by 4 bases, 3 bases remained unmatched. This CDR3 region has 17 residues. Germline loops: CDR1 KGHDR, CDR2 SFDVKD. CDR3 bases: TGTGCCACCAGTGATTTTGGGACTAGCGGGAGCTCAGATACGCAGTATTTT. It translates to CATSDFGTSGSSDTQYF.

The chain is built from TRBV20-1 and TRBJ2-1; D gene uncertain. Germline values: CDR1 DFQATT, CDR2 SNEGSKA (reference sequence). Trimming stripped 3 bases from V and 0 bases from J, with 9 bases between. The CDR3 is 14 residues long. CDR3 nucleotide sequence: TGCAGTGCTAGTTCGGGTAGCTCCTACAATGAGCAGTTCTTC. Translating it yields CSASSGSSYNEQFF.

The J gene is TRBJ2-5, the V gene TRBV5-1, with 10 bases lining up with TRBD2. The DNA end favors TRBJ2-7, so the J call may be wrong. This CDR3 spans 15 amino acids. Germline CDR1 and CDR2: SGHRS and YFSETQ. Written as DNA, the CDR3 is TGCGCCAGCAACTGGACTAGCGGACGAGCGAACGAGCAGTACTTC. It translates to CASNWTSGRANEQYF.

In its sample, this clonotype was seen a few times. V is TRBV10-3 and J is TRBJ2-7; weak D call: TRBD2 (5 bases). Germline assignment: CDR1 ENHRY and CDR2 SYGVKD. CDR3 size: 13 residues. V was clipped by 11 bases and J by 11 bases, with 25 bases between them. The CDR3 coding sequence is TGTGCCGCCGCGGGTGAGGCCCCTCACGTAGAGTACTTC. This translates into CAAAGEAPHVEYF.

This clonotype was observed a few times. The genes are TRBV15 and TRBJ2-3; the D is unclear. Per the germline V gene, CDR1 is LNHNV and CDR2 is YYDKDF (reference sequence). V was pared by 0 bases and J by 5 bases, with 12 bases between. This CDR3 comprises 15 residues. The CDR3 region is CATSRDPRAVDTQYF. CDR3 DNA sequence: TGTGCCACCAGCAGAGATCCCCGCGCGGTAGATACGCAGTATTTT.

The J gene is TRBJ1-2, the V gene TRBV15, with 9 bases identical to TRBD1. Losses at the gene ends were 5 bases for V and 11 bases for J; bases not matched to a gene: 12. CDR3 size: 14 residues. Germline-derived CDR1 and CDR2 are LNHNV and YYDKDF (reference sequence). The CDR3 DNA reads as TGTGCCACCAGCCCTCCGGGACAGGGTTCTTCTTACACCTTC. Its protein is CATSPPGQGSSYTF.